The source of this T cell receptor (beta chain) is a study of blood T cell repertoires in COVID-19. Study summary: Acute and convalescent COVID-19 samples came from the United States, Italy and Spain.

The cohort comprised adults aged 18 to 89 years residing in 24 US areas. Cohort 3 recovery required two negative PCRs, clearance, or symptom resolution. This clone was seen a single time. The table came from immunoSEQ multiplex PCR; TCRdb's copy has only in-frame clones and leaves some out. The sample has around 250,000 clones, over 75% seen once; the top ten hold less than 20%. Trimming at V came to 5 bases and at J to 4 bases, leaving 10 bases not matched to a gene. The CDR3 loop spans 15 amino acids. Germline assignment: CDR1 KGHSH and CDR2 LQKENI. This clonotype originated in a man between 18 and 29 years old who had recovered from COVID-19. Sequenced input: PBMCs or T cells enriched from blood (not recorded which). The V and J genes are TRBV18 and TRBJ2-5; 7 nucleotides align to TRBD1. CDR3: CASSSNRGGRETQYF. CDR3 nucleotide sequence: TGTGCCAGCTCATCAAACAGGGGCGGACGAGAGACCCAGTACTTC.